At least ten counts were recorded for the clone carrying this T cell receptor (beta chain). This specimen comes from a study of CD8 T cells in ankylosing spondylitis. CDR1 DFQATT and CDR2 SNEGSKA come from the germline V gene (reference sequence). V was trimmed by 6 bases and J by 3 bases, leaving 12 bases between them. The length of the CDR3 is 13 residues. By quantitative 5'-RACE with molecular barcodes, the TCR beta libraries were made. MiXCR, run by TCRdb on the 5' RACE reads, gives a single entry per CDR3 protein. Of some 140,000 distinct CDR3 sequences listed, approximately 7.4% are singletons. This receptor was obtained from a female donor with ankylosing spondylitis or in good health (not recorded which). The specimen sequenced was blood, either unsorted or a sorted T cell fraction (not recorded which). This sequence joins TRBV20-1 and TRBJ1-3; D remains unclear. For the CDR3, the DNA is TGCAGTGCCCCTCCGAGCGGTGGAAACACCATATATTTT. This translates into CSAPPSGGNTIYF.